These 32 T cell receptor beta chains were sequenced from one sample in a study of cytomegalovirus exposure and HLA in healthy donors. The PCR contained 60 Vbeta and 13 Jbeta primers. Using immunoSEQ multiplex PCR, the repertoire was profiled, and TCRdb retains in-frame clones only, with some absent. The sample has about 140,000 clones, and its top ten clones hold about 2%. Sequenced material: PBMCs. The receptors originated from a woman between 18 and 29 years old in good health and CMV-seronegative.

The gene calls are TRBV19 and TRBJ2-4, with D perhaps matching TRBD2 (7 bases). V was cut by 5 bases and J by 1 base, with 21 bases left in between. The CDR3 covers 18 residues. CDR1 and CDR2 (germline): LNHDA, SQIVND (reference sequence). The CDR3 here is CASSSLGGGQGAKNIQYF. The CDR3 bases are TGTGCCAGTAGTTCCCTCGGGGGAGGGCAGGGGGCCAAAAACATTCAGTACTTC.

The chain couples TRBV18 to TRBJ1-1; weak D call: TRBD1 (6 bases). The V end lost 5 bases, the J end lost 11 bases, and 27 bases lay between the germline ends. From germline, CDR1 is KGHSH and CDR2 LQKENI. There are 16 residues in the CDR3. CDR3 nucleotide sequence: TGTGCCAGCTCAAAGGGCTATACAGGGATTGATTTATTGGCTTTCTTT. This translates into CASSKGYTGIDLLAFF.

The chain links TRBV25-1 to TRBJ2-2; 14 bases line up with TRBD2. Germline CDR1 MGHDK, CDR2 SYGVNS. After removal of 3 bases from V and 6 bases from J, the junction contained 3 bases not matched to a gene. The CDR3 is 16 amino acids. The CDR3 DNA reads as TGTGCCAGCAGTGACCCGGGACTAGCGGGAGCCGGGGAGCTGTTTTTT. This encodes CASSDPGLAGAGELFF.

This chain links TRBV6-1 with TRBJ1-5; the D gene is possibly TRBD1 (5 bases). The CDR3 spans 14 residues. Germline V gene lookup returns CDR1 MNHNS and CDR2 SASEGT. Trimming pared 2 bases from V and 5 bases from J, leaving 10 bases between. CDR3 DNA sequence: TGTGCCAGCAGTGAATATGGGGGGTATCAGCCCCAGCATTTT. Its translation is CASSEYGGYQPQHF.

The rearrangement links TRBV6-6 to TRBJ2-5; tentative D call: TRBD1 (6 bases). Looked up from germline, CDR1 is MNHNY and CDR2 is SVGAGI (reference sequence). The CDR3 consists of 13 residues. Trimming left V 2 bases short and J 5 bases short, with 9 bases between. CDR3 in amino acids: CASSYVDSETQYF. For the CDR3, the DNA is TGTGCCAGCAGTTACGTGGACAGCGAGACCCAGTACTTC.

The CDR3 nucleotides read TGTGCCAGTAGGGATACAGGGGCGGGGTATGGCTACACCTTC. This encodes CASRDTGAGYGYTF. The rearrangement joins TRBV19 to TRBJ1-2; 7 nucleotides match TRBD1. There are 14 residues in the CDR3. Germline V gene lookup returns CDR1 LNHDA and CDR2 SQIVND (reference sequence). V was clipped by 6 bases and J by 5 bases; unmatched bases: 9.

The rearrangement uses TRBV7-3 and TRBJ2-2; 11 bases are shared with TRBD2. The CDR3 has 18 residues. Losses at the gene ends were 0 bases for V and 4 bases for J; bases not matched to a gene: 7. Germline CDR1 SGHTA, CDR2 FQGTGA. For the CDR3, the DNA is TGTGCCAGCAGCTTAACGGGACTAGCGGAGCGGGGCACCGGGGAGCTGTTTTTT. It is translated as CASSLTGLAERGTGELFF.

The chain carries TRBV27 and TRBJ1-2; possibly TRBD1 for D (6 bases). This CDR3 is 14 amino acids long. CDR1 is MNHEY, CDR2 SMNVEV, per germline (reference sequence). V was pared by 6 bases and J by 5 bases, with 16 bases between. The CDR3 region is CASSDTGHLYGYTF. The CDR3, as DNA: TGTGCCAGCAGCGACACGGGACACCTTTATGGCTACACCTTC.

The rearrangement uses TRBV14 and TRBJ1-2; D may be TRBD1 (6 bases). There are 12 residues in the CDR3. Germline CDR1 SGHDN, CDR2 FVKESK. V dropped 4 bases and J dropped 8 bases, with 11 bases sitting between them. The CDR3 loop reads CASSRNRVGYTF. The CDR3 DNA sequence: TGTGCCAGCAGCCGGAACAGGGTCGGCTACACCTTC.

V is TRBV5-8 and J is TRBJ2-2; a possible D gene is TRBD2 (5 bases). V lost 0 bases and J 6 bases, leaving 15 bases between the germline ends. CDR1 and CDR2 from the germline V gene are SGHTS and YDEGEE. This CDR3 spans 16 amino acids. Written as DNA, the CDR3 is TGTGCCAGCAGCTTGGGGACTCATAACACCCCCGGGGAGCTGTTTTTT. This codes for CASSLGTHNTPGELFF.

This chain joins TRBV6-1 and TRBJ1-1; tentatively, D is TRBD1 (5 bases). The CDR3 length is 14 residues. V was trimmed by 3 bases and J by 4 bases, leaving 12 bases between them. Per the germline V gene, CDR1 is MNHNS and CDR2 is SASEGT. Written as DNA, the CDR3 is TGTGCCAGCAGTGAGATTCGGGGGTCCACTGAAGCTTTCTTT. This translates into CASSEIRGSTEAFF.

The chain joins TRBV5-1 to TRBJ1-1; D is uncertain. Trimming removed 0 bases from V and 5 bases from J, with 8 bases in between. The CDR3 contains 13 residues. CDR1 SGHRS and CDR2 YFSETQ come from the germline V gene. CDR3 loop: CASSLAPSTEAFF. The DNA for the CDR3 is TGCGCCAGCAGCTTGGCTCCGAGTACTGAAGCTTTCTTT.

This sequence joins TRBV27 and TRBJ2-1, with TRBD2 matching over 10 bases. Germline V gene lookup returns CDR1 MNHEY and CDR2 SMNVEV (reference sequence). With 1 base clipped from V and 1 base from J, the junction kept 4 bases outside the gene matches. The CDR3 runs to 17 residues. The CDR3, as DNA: TGTGCCAGCAGTTTATGGGAAGCGGGGGGGTCCTACAATGAGCAGTTCTTC. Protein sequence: CASSLWEAGGSYNEQFF.

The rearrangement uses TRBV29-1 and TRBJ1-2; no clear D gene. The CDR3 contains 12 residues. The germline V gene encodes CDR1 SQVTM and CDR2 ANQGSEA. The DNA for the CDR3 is TGCAGTGCACCCGGGAACCCCTATGGCTACACCTTC. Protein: CSAPGNPYGYTF.

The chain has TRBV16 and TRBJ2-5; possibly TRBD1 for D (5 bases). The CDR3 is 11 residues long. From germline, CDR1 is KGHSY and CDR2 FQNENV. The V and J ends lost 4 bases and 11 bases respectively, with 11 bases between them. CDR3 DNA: TGTGCCAGCAGCCCCGCGACAGTTCAGTACTTC. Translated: CASSPATVQYF.

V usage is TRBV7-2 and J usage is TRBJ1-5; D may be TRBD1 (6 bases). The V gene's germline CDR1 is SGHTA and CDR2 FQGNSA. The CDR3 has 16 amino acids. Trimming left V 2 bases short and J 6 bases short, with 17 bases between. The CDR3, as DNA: TGTGCCAGCAGCTTATCGGGGAACAGGGATCCTCAGCCCCAGCATTTT. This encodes CASSLSGNRDPQPQHF. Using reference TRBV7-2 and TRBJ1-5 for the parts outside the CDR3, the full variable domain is GAGVSQSPSNKVTEKGKDVELRCDPISGHTALYWYRQSLGQGLEFLIYFQGNSAPDKSGLPSDRFSAERTGGSVSTLTIQRTQQEDSAVYLCASSLSGNRDPQPQHFGDGTRLSIL.

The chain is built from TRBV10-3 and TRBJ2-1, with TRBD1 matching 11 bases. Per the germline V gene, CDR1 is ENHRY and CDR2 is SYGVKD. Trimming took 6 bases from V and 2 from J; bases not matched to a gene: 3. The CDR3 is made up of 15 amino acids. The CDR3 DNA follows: TGTGCCATCAGGGGACAGGGGGGGACCTACAATGAGCAGTTCTTC. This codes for CAIRGQGGTYNEQFF.

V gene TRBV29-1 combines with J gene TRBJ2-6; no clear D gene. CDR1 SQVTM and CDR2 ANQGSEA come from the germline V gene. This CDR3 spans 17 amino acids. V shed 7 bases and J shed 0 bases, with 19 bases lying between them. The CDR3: CSATARDSVSGANVLTF. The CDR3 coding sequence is TGCAGCGCCACTGCGCGCGACTCTGTCTCTGGGGCCAACGTCCTGACTTTC.

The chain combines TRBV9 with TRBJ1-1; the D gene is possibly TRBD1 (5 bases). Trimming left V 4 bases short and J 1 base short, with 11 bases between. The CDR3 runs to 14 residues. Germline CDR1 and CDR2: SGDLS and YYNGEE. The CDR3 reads CASSRQGRNTEAFF. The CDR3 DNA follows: TGTGCCAGCAGCCGGCAGGGCCGGAACACTGAAGCTTTCTTT.

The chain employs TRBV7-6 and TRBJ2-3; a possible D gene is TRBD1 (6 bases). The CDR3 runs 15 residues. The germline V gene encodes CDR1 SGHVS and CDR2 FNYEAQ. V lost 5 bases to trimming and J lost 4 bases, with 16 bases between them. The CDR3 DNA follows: TGTGCCAGCAGCACGTCCGGGACACCGGCAGATACGCAGTATTTT. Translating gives CASSTSGTPADTQYF.

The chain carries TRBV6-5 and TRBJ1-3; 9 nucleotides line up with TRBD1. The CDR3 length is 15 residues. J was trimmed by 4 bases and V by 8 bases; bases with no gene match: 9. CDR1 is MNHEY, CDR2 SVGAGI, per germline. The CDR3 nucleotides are TGTGCCAGCGTCCTACAGGGGGCTGCAGGAAACACCATATATTTT. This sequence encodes CASVLQGAAGNTIYF.

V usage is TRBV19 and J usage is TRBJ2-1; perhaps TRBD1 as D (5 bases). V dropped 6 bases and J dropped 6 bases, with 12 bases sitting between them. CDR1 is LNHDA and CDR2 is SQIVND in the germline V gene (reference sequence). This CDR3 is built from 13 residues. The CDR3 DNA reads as TGTGCCAGTAGGGCAGGGATAGGCAATGAGCAGTTCTTC. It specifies CASRAGIGNEQFF.

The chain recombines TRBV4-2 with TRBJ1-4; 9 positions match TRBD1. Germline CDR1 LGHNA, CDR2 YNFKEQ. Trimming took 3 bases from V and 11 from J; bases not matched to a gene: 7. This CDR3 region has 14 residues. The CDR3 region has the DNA TGTGCCAGCAGCCAGGGACAGGGAGCTGGCAAACTGTTTTTT. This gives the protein CASSQGQGAGKLFF.

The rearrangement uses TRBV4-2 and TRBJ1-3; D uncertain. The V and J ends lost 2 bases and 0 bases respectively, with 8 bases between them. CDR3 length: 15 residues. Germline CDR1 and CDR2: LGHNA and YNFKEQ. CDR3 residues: CASSQKKSSGNTIYF. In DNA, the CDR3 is TGTGCCAGCAGCCAAAAGAAGAGCTCTGGAAACACCATATATTTT.

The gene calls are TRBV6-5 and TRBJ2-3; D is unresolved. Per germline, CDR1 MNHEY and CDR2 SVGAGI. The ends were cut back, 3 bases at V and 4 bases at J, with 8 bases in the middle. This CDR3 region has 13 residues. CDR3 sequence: CASSYLGSDTQYF. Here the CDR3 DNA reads TGTGCCAGCAGTTATCTCGGGTCAGATACGCAGTATTTT.

CDR3: CASSLGAGAWETQYF. CDR3 bases: TGTGCCAGCAGCTTGGGGGCAGGGGCATGGGAGACCCAGTACTTC. This chain links TRBV7-2 with TRBJ2-5; possibly TRBD1 for D (6 bases). Trimming shortened V by 3 bases and J by 5 bases, and 16 bases separated the two germline ends. CDR3 length: 15 amino acids. From germline, CDR1 is SGHTA and CDR2 FQGNSA.

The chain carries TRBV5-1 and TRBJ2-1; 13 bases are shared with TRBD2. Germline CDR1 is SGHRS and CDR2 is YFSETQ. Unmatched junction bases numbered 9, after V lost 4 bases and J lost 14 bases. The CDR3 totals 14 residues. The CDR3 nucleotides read TGCGCCAGCAGCAAAGGACTAGCGGGAGCACGGAAGTTCTTC. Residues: CASSKGLAGARKFF. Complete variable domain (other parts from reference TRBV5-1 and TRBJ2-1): KAGVTQTPRYLIKTRGQQVTLSCSPISGHRSVSWYQQTPGQGLQFLFEYFSETQRNKGNFPGRFSGRQFSNSRSEMNVSTLELGDSALYLCASSKGLAGARKFFGPGTRLTVL.

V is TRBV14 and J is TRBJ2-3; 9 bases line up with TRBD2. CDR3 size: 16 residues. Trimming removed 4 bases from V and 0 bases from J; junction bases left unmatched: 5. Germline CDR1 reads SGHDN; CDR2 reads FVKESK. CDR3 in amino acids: CASSPWTSASTDTQYF. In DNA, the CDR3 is TGTGCCAGCAGCCCGTGGACTAGCGCCAGCACAGATACGCAGTATTTT.

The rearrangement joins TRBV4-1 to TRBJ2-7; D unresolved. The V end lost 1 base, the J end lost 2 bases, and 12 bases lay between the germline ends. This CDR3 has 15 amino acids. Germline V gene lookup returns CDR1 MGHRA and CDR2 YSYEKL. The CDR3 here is CASSQVSPGPYEQYF. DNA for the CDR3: TGCGCCAGCAGCCAAGTCTCGCCTGGCCCCTACGAGCAGTACTTC.

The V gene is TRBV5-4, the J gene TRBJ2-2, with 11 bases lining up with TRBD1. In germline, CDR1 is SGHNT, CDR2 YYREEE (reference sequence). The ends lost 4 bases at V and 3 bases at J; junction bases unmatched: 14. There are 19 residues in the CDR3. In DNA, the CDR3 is TGTGCCAGCAGCACCCACGGGAGGACAGGGGGCGCTGACACCGGGGAGCTGTTTTTT. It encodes CASSTHGRTGGADTGELFF.

This chain's CDR3 is CASSQGQQETQYF. The DNA of the CDR3 is TGCGCCAGCAGCCAAGGTCAGCAAGAGACCCAGTACTTC. The V call is TRBV4-1, the J call TRBJ2-5; D is uncertain. The CDR3 consists of 13 residues. Trimming shortened V by 1 base and J by 2 bases, and 5 bases separated the two germline ends. In germline, CDR1 is MGHRA, CDR2 YSYEKL.

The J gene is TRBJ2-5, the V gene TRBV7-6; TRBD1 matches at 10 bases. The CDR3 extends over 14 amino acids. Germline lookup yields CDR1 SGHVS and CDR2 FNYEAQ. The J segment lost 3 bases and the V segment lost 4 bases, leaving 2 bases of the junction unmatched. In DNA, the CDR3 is TGTGCCAGCAGCTGGGGGACAGGGGAAGAGACCCAGTACTTC. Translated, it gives CASSWGTGEETQYF.